These 23 T cell receptor beta chains were sequenced from one sample in a study of Ad26.COV2.S vaccination and SARS-CoV-2 variants. The treatment denotes: approximately 18 received Ad26.COV2.S at low or high dose, single or two shots; roughly 5 received placebo; per-sample allocation not given. Specimens were obtained on day 63 following the first vaccine or placebo injection. Profiled with immunoSEQ multiplex PCR; TCRdb holds only in-frame clones, not every one. The data contain some 320,000 clones, around 85% of them singletons. The specimen comprised peripheral blood, sampled in a trial of Ad26.COV2.S vaccine versus placebo. All receptors derive from a person between 18 and 60 years old who received the Ad26.COV2.S COVID-19 vaccine or a placebo.

The V call is TRBV5-4, the J call TRBJ1-2; the D gene is possibly TRBD1 (5 bases). Trimming removed 3 bases from V and 8 bases from J, with 26 bases in between. The germline V gene has CDR1 SGHNT and CDR2 YYREEE (reference sequence). This CDR3 has 17 amino acids. CDR3 protein: CASSSPQNRIQLEGYTF. The CDR3 DNA is TGTGCCAGCAGCTCCCCCCAGAACAGGATACAGTTGGAGGGCTACACCTTC.

This chain links TRBV4-2 with TRBJ2-2; D is perhaps TRBD1 or TRBD2 (5 bases each). The CDR3 is made up of 15 amino acids. Deletions cut 0 bases from V and 7 bases from J, with 12 bases between. Germline V CDR1 and CDR2: LGHNA, YNFKEQ. CDR3 nucleotide sequence: TGTGCCAGCAGCCAAGATTCGCGAGGGGACGGGGAGCTGTTTTTT. Translating gives CASSQDSRGDGELFF.

This clone has only one observation. The rearrangement links TRBV6-5 to TRBJ1-2; perhaps TRBD1 as D (5 bases). Germline CDR1 reads MNHEY; CDR2 reads SVGAGI. This CDR3 spans 14 amino acids. The V end was cut by 4 bases, the J end by 2 bases, with 11 bases between. This CDR3 reads CASSWARGNYGYTF. The CDR3 DNA reads TGTGCCAGCAGTTGGGCCCGGGGGAACTATGGCTACACCTTC.

V is TRBV5-1 and J is TRBJ2-7; D may be TRBD1 (6 bases). V dropped 4 bases and J dropped 0 bases, with 14 bases sitting between them. The V gene's germline CDR1 is SGHRS and CDR2 YFSETQ. The CDR3 covers 15 residues. This chain's CDR3 is CASSLNGGSSYEQYF. The CDR3 DNA follows: TGCGCCAGCAGCCTGAATGGGGGCTCCTCCTACGAGCAGTACTTC.

The V and J genes are TRBV5-5 and TRBJ2-1; possibly TRBD1 or TRBD2 for D (6 bases each). Germline V gives CDR1 SGHKS, CDR2 YYEKEE (reference sequence). The CDR3 loop spans 13 amino acids. The germline V and J ends were trimmed by 3 bases and 9 bases, with 13 bases remaining between them. The CDR3 region has the DNA TGTGCCAGCAGCTCCGGGGGCCGAAGTGAGCAGTTCTTC. It specifies CASSSGGRSEQFF.

A single count supports this clone. The CDR3 loop reads CASSSGQKDSPLHF. Written as DNA, the CDR3 is TGTGCCAGCAGTTCCGGTCAGAAGGATTCACCCCTCCACTTT. The V and J genes are TRBV28 and TRBJ1-6, with D unclear. The V end was cut by 4 bases, the J end by 8 bases, with 12 bases between. This CDR3 comprises 14 residues. CDR1 is MDHEN and CDR2 is SYDVKM in the germline V gene. The whole variable domain, remainder taken from reference TRBV28 and TRBJ1-6, is DVKVTQSSRYLVKRTGEKVFLECVQDMDHENMFWYRQDPGLGLRLIYFSYDVKMKEKGDIPEGYSVSREKKERFSLILESASTNQTSMYLCASSSGQKDSPLHFGNGTRLTVT.

V is TRBV7-9 and J is TRBJ1-6; D is possibly TRBD1 (6 bases). CDR1 is SEHNR, CDR2 FQNEAQ, per germline (reference sequence). CDR3 size: 14 residues. Trimming pared 5 bases from V and 14 bases from J, leaving 19 bases between. The CDR3 sequence is CASSGGTTLLSLHF. CDR3 DNA: TGTGCCAGCAGCGGGGGCACCACACTACTGTCCCTCCACTTT.

This chain uses TRBV19 with TRBJ1-3; D is undetermined. CDR1 and CDR2 (germline): LNHDA, SQIVND (reference sequence). This CDR3 contains 15 residues. V lost 2 bases, J lost 0 bases, and 8 bases lay in between. CDR3 coding DNA: TGTGCCAGTAGTATACACGACCGCTCTGGAAACACCATATATTTT. Amino acids: CASSIHDRSGNTIYF.

The chain joins TRBV6-6 to TRBJ1-5, with D possibly matching TRBD1 (6 bases). Looked up from germline, CDR1 is MNHNY and CDR2 is SVGAGI (reference sequence). V lost 5 bases to trimming and J lost 3 bases, with 11 bases between them. The length of the CDR3 is 14 residues. The CDR3 DNA sequence: TGTGCCAGCAGTCCCCGGGACATCAATCAGCCCCAGCATTTT. As protein: CASSPRDINQPQHF.

This clone was seen once. This sequence joins TRBV13 and TRBJ2-1; possible D gene TRBD2, 7 bases. CDR1 and CDR2 from the germline V gene are PRHDT and FYEKMQ (reference sequence). V lost 5 bases and J lost 0, with 14 bases in between. This CDR3 is 16 amino acids long. DNA for the CDR3: TGTGCCAGCAGCAAGGGGGGGGTCCGCTCCTACAATGAGCAGTTCTTC. This codes for CASSKGGVRSYNEQFF.

The chain's CDR3 is CASSQARAGGRDEQFF. CDR3 nucleotides: TGTGCCAGCAGCCAAGCGAGAGCGGGGGGAAGGGATGAGCAGTTCTTC. The chain combines TRBV14 with TRBJ2-1; TRBD2 aligns across 9 bases. The V and J ends lost 1 base and 8 bases, in that order; junction bases with no gene match: 9. Germline V CDR1 and CDR2: SGHDN, FVKESK. The CDR3 has 16 amino acids.

The V and J genes are TRBV5-1 and TRBJ2-5; TRBD1 agrees at 7 bases. The CDR3 is 14 residues long. Germline V CDR1 and CDR2: SGHRS, YFSETQ. V shed 4 bases and J 5 bases; nucleotides not matched to a gene: 8. This CDR3 reads CASSRETGTETQYF. CDR3 nucleotides: TGCGCCAGCAGCCGCGAGACAGGGACGGAGACCCAGTACTTC. The full variable domain, completed using reference TRBV5-1 and TRBJ2-5, is KAGVTQTPRYLIKTRGQQVTLSCSPISGHRSVSWYQQTPGQGLQFLFEYFSETQRNKGNFPGRFSGRQFSNSRSEMNVSTLELGDSALYLCASSRETGTETQYFGPGTRLLVL.

The CDR3 nucleotides are TGTGCCAGCAGCGTATCGGGACAGGGGTTCTATGAGCAGTTCTTC. This codes for CASSVSGQGFYEQFF. V is TRBV9 and J is TRBJ2-1; 10 bases are shared with TRBD1. Germline V gene sequence: CDR1 SGDLS, CDR2 YYNGEE. The J segment lost 8 bases and the V segment lost 1 base, leaving 6 bases of the junction unmatched. CDR3 size: 15 residues. The variable domain in full, with the rest retrieved from reference TRBV9 and TRBJ2-1, is DSGVTQTPKHLITATGQRVTLRCSPRSGDLSVYWYQQSLDQGLQFLIQYYNGEERAKGNILERFSAQQFPDLHSELNLSSLELGDSALYFCASSVSGQGFYEQFFGPGTRLTVL.

The chain uses TRBV7-2 and TRBJ2-7, with D perhaps assigned TRBD1 or TRBD2 (5 bases each). The CDR3 contains 15 residues. The germline CDR1 and CDR2 sequences are SGHTA and FQGNSA. V gave up 4 bases and J gave up 2 bases, with 15 bases separating them. CDR3 nucleotide sequence: TGTGCCAGCAGCTCGGGGTTTAGCAGGGCCTACGAGCAGTACTTC. This gives the protein CASSSGFSRAYEQYF.

This clone occurred a few times. The V call is TRBV3-1 (or the pseudogene TRBV3-2), the J call TRBJ2-1; 7 bases are a match to TRBD2. This CDR3 has 17 residues. Trimming took 3 bases from V and 3 from J; bases not matched to a gene: 11. Germline V gives CDR1 LGHDT, CDR2 YNNKEL (reference sequence). This CDR3 is CASSQAGKRGVYNEQFF. The CDR3 nucleotides are TGTGCCAGCAGCCAGGCGGGAAAACGGGGGGTCTACAATGAGCAGTTCTTC.

The chain joins TRBV11-3 to TRBJ2-5; D is perhaps TRBD2 (6 bases). CDR3 length: 14 amino acids. Trimming shortened V by 6 bases and J by 1 base, and 12 bases separated the two germline ends. The germline V gene has CDR1 SGHNT and CDR2 YENEEA. CDR3 sequence (DNA): TGTGCCAGCAGTCGACCGGGACTCCAAGAGACCCAGTACTTC. It yields the protein CASSRPGLQETQYF.

Points on this clone: Other DNA sequences from this sample encode an identical CDR3 as well. The V and J genes are TRBV7-9 and TRBJ2-5, with 11 bases that match TRBD2. The CDR3 totals 14 residues. V shed 3 bases, J shed 5 bases, and the junction held 2 bases outside the gene matches. Per germline, CDR1 SEHNR and CDR2 FQNEAQ (reference sequence). The CDR3 DNA sequence: TGTGCCAGCAGCTTTGGGACTAGCGGTGAGACCCAGTACTTC. This gives the protein CASSFGTSGETQYF.

This chain connects TRBV27 to TRBJ2-2; perhaps D is TRBD1 or TRBD2 (7 bases each). The V gene's germline CDR1 is MNHEY and CDR2 SMNVEV (reference sequence). The germline V and J ends were trimmed by 5 bases and 6 bases, with 19 bases remaining between them. The CDR3 loop spans 16 amino acids. This CDR3 is CASSPQRGRGPGELFF. The CDR3 bases are TGTGCCAGCAGTCCCCAGCGGGGTAGGGGGCCCGGGGAGCTGTTTTTT.

DNA for the CDR3: TGTGCCAGCAGCGTAGAGGCCAGGGGAGAGACCCAGTACTTC. Its protein is CASSVEARGETQYF. The J gene is TRBJ2-5, the V gene TRBV9; D might be TRBD1 (6 bases). V was clipped by 0 bases and J by 4 bases, with 10 bases between them. The germline CDR1 and CDR2 sequences are SGDLS and YYNGEE. The CDR3 spans 14 residues.

The V and J genes are TRBV11-2 and TRBJ2-2; 8 bases agree with TRBD2. The length of the CDR3 is 15 residues. V was pared by 3 bases and J by 0 bases, with 0 bases of the junction left unmatched. Looked up from germline, CDR1 is SGHAT and CDR2 is FQNNGV. The CDR3 DNA reads TGTGCCAGCAGCTTTAGCGGGACGAACACCGGGGAGCTGTTTTTT. Its protein product is CASSFSGTNTGELFF.

The chain carries TRBV7-3 and TRBJ2-3, with 13 bases identical to TRBD2. This CDR3 is built from 17 residues. Trimming took 5 bases from V and 1 from J; bases not matched to a gene: 6. CDR1 and CDR2 (germline): SGHTA, FQGTGA. This CDR3 reads CASSRGLAGERTDTQYF. The CDR3 DNA follows: TGTGCCAGCAGCCGCGGACTAGCGGGGGAACGCACAGATACGCAGTATTTT. Drawing the rest from reference TRBV7-3 and TRBJ2-3, the complete variable domain is GAGVSQTPSNKVTEKGKYVELRCDPISGHTALYWYRQSLGQGPEFLIYFQGTGAADDSGLPNDRFFAVRPEGSVSTLKIQRTERGDSAVYLCASSRGLAGERTDTQYFGPGTRLTVL.

V gene TRBV6-1 combines with J gene TRBJ1-3; D gene ambiguous. Germline values: CDR1 MNHNS, CDR2 SASEGT. The CDR3 consists of 14 residues. Trimming left V 1 base short and J 8 bases short, with 12 bases between. The DNA of the CDR3 is TGTGCCAGCAGTGAAGGGCATAGGGAATACACCATATATTTT. Encoded protein: CASSEGHREYTIYF.

This chain joins TRBV10-3 and TRBJ2-2, with TRBD2 matching over 11 bases. V lost 6 bases to trimming and J lost 0 bases; unmatched junction nucleotides: 6. The CDR3 runs to 17 residues. CDR1 and CDR2 (germline): ENHRY, SYGVKD. CDR3 residues: CAIRASGGLANTGELFF. CDR3 DNA: TGTGCCATCAGAGCTAGCGGGGGGCTGGCGAACACCGGGGAGCTGTTTTTT.